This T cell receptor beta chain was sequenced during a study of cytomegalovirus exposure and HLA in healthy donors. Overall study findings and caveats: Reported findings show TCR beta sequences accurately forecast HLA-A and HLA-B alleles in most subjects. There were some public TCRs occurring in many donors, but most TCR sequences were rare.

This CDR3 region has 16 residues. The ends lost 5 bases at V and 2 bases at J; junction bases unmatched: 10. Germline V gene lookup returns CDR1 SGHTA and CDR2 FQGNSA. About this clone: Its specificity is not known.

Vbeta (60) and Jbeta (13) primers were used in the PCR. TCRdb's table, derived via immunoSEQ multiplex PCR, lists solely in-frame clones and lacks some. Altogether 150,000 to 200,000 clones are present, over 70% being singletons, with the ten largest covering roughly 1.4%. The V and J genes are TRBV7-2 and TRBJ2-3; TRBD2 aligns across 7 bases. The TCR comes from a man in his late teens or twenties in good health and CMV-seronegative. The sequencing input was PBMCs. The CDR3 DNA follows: TGTGCCAGCAGCCTCGGGGGACTATCTTTCACAGATACGCAGTATTTT. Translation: CASSLGGLSFTDTQYF.